The source of this T cell receptor (beta chain) is a study of metastatic and nonmetastatic thyroid tumors. Overall study: Malignant and benign thyroid patients had repertoires compared in peripheral blood and tumor or nodule tissue. Study-wide points: Patients with malignant thyroid tumors reportedly had significantly higher TCR beta diversity than those with benign nodules, in blood and tumor.

This clone was observed a handful of times. Its antigen is not identified. Authors' methods: A classifier for distant metastasis in papillary thyroid cancer was constructed using CDR3 differences observed across clinicopathological groups. With MiXCR, TCRdb reprocessed the PCR reads. Clone size and V and J calls follow TCRdb, not the original study. The sample yields approximately 20,000 clones, 32% seen once. All patients were treatment-naive before thyroid surgery. CDR1 is KGHDR, CDR2 SFDVKD, per germline. The CDR3 runs to 15 residues. V shed 4 bases, J shed 6 bases, and the junction held 10 bases outside the gene matches.

J is TRBJ1-2 and V is TRBV24-1; the match to TRBD1 covers 7 bases. Sequences were obtained from adjacent normal tissue. The receptor was derived from a female donor with papillary thyroid cancer or a benign thyroid nodule (not recorded which). Some clones in this sample may be carry-over from other donors' samples. The CDR3 nucleotides read TGTGCCACCAGTGACCCCGGAGGACAGGCTAATGGCTACACCTTC. Translating it yields CATSDPGGQANGYTF.